The source of this TCR beta chain is a study of OX40 agonist ivuxolimab in advanced cancers. The overall study: Patients in dose escalation had liver, melanoma, kidney or head and neck cancers.

This CDR3 has 14 residues. Germline CDR1 reads SGHTA; CDR2 reads FQGNSA. V was pared by 7 bases and J by 4 bases, with 14 bases between. TCRdb's table, derived via immunoSEQ multiplex PCR, lists solely in-frame clones and lacks some. The sample holds more than 75,000 clones, roughly 84% seen once. Study outcomes and limitations: The study found that CD8+ T cells averaged more expanded clones than CD4+.

If patients had autoimmune disease history or systemic immunosuppression, they were excluded. Blood was sampled at baseline, cycle 4 day 1, and cycle 7 day 1. As regards this clone: Its target is unknown.

This specimen consisted of CD4+ or CD8+ T cells sorted from blood, obtained in a trial of the OX40 agonist ivuxolimab. This sequence was found in an adult with an advanced solid tumor such as melanoma, head and neck, liver or kidney cancer. This chain connects TRBV7-2 to TRBJ2-1; D tentatively fits TRBD1 or TRBD2 (5 bases each). The CDR3 DNA is TGTGCCAGCAACCGGGACCGAGTTTACAATGAGCAGTTCTTC. Translated: CASNRDRVYNEQFF.